This T cell receptor (beta chain) emerged from a study of vaccination and CD4 T cells after COVID-19. Worth noting for this clonotype: What it recognizes is unknown.

Sample treatment: roughly 10-day PBMC culture with coronavirus spike peptide pools or control peptides (ViraFEST assay). With the Oncomine TCR Beta short-read assay, DNA from cultured CD4+ T cells was sequenced. Each CDR3 protein is one row after TCRdb ran MiXCR on the PCR reads. Of about 16,000 distinct CDR3 sequences detected, roughly 50% appear once; the ten largest clones hold 20%. Material: CD4+ T cells from blood, cultured in vitro, obtained before SARS-CoV-2 vaccination. This receptor was obtained from a human donor who had recovered from COVID-19.

The CDR3 reads CASSYTDRVSGTEAFF. The CDR3 nucleotides read TGTGCCAGCAGTTACACAGACAGGGTCTCAGGCACTGAAGCTTTCTTT. The chain uses TRBV6-2 or TRBV6-3 and TRBJ1-1; 7 bases fit TRBD1. The germline V gene has CDR1 MNHEY and CDR2 SVGEGT. The J segment lost 4 bases and the V segment lost 2 bases, leaving 10 bases of the junction unmatched. The CDR3 contains 16 residues.